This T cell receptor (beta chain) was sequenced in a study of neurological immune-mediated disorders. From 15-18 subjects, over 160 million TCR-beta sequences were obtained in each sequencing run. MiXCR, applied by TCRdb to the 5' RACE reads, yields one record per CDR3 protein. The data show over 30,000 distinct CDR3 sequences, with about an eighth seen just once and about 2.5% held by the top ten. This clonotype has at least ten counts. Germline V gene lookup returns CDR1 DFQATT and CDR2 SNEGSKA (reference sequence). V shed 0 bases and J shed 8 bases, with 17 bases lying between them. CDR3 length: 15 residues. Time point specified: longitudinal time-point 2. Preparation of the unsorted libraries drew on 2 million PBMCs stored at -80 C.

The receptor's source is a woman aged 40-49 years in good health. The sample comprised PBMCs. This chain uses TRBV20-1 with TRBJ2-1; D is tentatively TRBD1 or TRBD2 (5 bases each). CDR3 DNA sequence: TGCAGTGCTAGAGATATGATGGGGGATTTGGATGAGCAGTTCTTC. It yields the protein CSARDMMGDLDEQFF.